This T cell receptor beta chain originates from a study of control samples from healthy donors and cancer patients. TCRdb's copy holds only in-frame clones and misses some; the assay was immunoSEQ multiplex PCR. Among over 150,000 clones listed, 85% to 95% were seen once. Deletions cut 2 bases from V and 1 base from J, with 5 bases between. The germline gives CDR1 SGHTA, CDR2 FQGNSA. The CDR3 consists of 13 residues. The sequence was obtained from a woman between 18 and 30 years old in good health. Sequenced sample: blood. This chain links TRBV7-2 with TRBJ2-5; D is unresolved. CDR3 sequence: CASSLPSQETQYF. The CDR3 DNA sequence: TGTGCCAGCAGCTTACCTAGCCAAGAGACCCAGTACTTC. The full variable domain, in which reference TRBV7-2 and TRBJ2-5 provide the parts outside the CDR3, is GAGVSQSPSNKVTEKGKDVELRCDPISGHTALYWYRQSLGQGLEFLIYFQGNSAPDKSGLPSDRFSAERTGGSVSTLTIQRTQQEDSAVYLCASSLPSQETQYFGPGTRLLVL.